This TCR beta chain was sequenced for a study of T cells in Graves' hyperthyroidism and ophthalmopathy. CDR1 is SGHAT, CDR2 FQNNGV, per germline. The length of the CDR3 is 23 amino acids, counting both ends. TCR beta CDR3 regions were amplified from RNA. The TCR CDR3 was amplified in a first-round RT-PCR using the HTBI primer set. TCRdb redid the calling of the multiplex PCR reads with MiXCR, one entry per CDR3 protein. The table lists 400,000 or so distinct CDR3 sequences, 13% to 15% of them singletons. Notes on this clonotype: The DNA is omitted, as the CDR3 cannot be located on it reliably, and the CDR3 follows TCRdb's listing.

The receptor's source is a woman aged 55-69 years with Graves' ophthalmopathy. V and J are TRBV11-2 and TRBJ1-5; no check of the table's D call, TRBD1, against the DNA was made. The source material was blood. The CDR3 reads CASSSVRDSPRPYFGPGNQPQHF.